This TCR beta chain came from a study of CD8 T cells in Susac syndrome. Study results and caveats: Acknowledgment was made by the study that its TCR sequencing and HLA analysis involved a relatively small number of individuals.

Sequencing of TCR beta, carried out with a high-throughput approach, was applied to CD8+ and CD4+ T cells from the blood. A quantity of roughly 0.5 to 1 ug RNA underwent reverse transcription using random hexamers. Amplification of TCR beta CDR3 used immunoSEQ multiplex PCR across 54 Vbeta and 13 Jbeta. MiXCR, applied by TCRdb to the immunoSEQ multiplex PCR reads, yields one record per CDR3 protein. This sample has 150,000 to 200,000 distinct CDR3 sequences, with 85% to 95% found just once. A remark on this clonotype: Its specificity is unknown.

The source is a human donor with multiple sclerosis. The sequenced sample was CD8+ T cells from PBMCs.

CDR3 bases: TGTGCCAGCAGCCCTCGGGACAGGGTTGTGGGTACCTACGAGCAGTACTTC. Amino acids: CASSPRDRVVGTYEQYF. This chain connects TRBV28 to TRBJ2-7; 9 positions agree with TRBD1. The CDR3 covers 17 residues. Trimming cost V 6 bases and J 2 bases; bases outside gene matches: 14. Looked up from germline, CDR1 is MDHEN and CDR2 is SYDVKM. The full variable domain, completed using reference TRBV28 and TRBJ2-7, is DVKVTQSSRYLVKRTGEKVFLECVQDMDHENMFWYRQDPGLGLRLIYFSYDVKMKEKGDIPEGYSVSREKKERFSLILESASTNQTSMYLCASSPRDRVVGTYEQYFGPGTRLTVT.